Listed below are T cell receptor beta chains from one sample, sequenced in a study of PD-L1 blockade in urothelial cancer. Profiled with immunoSEQ multiplex PCR; TCRdb holds only in-frame clones, not every one. The sample lists around 63,000 clones; about 81% were seen once. The sequencing here drew on PBMCs, taken around atezolizumab (anti-PD-L1) treatment. These receptors originate from a man in his 70s with urothelial cancer. Each CDR3 is given with its conserved first and last residue. Each record gives: V gene, clone size, J gene, D gene, CDR3 DNA, CDR3 protein. The D gene is left open where the match is weak. Clone size is given for some rows only: seen once, a few or many times, or a class if the clone is expanded.

v_call: TRBV21-1
clone_size: once
j_call: TRBJ2-3
d_call: NA
cdr3_nt: TGTGCCAGCAGCACGTCCCGGGACAGGTTGTTCACAGATACGCAGTATTTT
cdr3_aa: CASSTSRDRLFTDTQYF

v_call: TRBV27
clone_size: NA
j_call: TRBJ2-7
d_call: TRBD1
cdr3_nt: TGTGCCAGCGGTGAGACAGGGAACCCCTACGAGCAGTACTTC
cdr3_aa: CASGETGNPYEQYF

v_call: TRBV19
clone_size: NA
j_call: TRBJ2-2
d_call: NA
cdr3_nt: TGTGCCAGTAGTAATCAACAGGTTGCCGGCACCGGGGAGCTGTTTTTT
cdr3_aa: CASSNQQVAGTGELFF

v_call: TRBV19
clone_size: NA
j_call: TRBJ1-3
d_call: NA
cdr3_nt: TGTGCCAGTAGTTCACAGCCTGGAAACACCATATATTTT
cdr3_aa: CASSSQPGNTIYF

v_call: TRBV5-1
clone_size: NA
j_call: TRBJ1-1
d_call: NA
cdr3_nt: TGCGCCAGCAGCGAATCTTCAGGGCCGGCTTTCTTT
cdr3_aa: CASSESSGPAFF

v_call: TRBV4-1
clone_size: NA
j_call: TRBJ1-1
d_call: NA
cdr3_nt: TGCGCCAGCAGCCGGGGAGGGACTGAAGCTTTCTTT
cdr3_aa: CASSRGGTEAFF

v_call: TRBV7-7
clone_size: NA
j_call: TRBJ2-1
d_call: NA
cdr3_nt: TGTGCTAGCAGCTTAGACGCGGTGGATGAGCAGTTCTTC
cdr3_aa: CASSLDAVDEQFF

v_call: TRBV10-3
clone_size: NA
j_call: TRBJ2-1
d_call: NA
cdr3_nt: TGTGCCATCAGTGAGGCACTAGATGAGCAGTTCTTC
cdr3_aa: CAISEALDEQFF

v_call: TRBV4-3
clone_size: NA
j_call: TRBJ2-3
d_call: TRBD1
cdr3_nt: TGCGCCAGCAGCCAAGACCGGACAGGGCCAGATACGCAGTATTTT
cdr3_aa: CASSQDRTGPDTQYF

v_call: TRBV25-1
clone_size: few
j_call: TRBJ2-5
d_call: NA
cdr3_nt: TGTGCCAGCAGCCAAAAAGAGACCCAGTACTTC
cdr3_aa: CASSQKETQYF

v_call: TRBV5-1
clone_size: NA
j_call: TRBJ2-6
d_call: NA
cdr3_nt: TGCGCCAGCGCCCCCTCGGGTTCTGGGGCCAACGTCCTGACTTTC
cdr3_aa: CASAPSGSGANVLTF

v_call: TRBV6-5
clone_size: NA
j_call: TRBJ2-7
d_call: NA
cdr3_nt: TGTGCCAGCAGTTACAACAGGGCCTCCTACGAGCAGTACTTC
cdr3_aa: CASSYNRASYEQYF

v_call: TRBV7-2
clone_size: NA
j_call: TRBJ1-1
d_call: NA
cdr3_nt: TGTGCCAGCAGCTTAGGGACACAAGGTCTCGGCACTGAAGCTTTCTTT
cdr3_aa: CASSLGTQGLGTEAFF

v_call: TRBV9
clone_size: NA
j_call: TRBJ2-2
d_call: NA
cdr3_nt: TGTGCCAGCAGCCCGCGGACAGACACCGGGGAGCTGTTTTTT
cdr3_aa: CASSPRTDTGELFF

v_call: TRBV4-3
clone_size: NA
j_call: TRBJ1-2
d_call: NA
cdr3_nt: TGCGCCAGCAGCCAAGAAGGTCAGGGTGGGGGCTACACCTTC
cdr3_aa: CASSQEGQGGGYTF

v_call: TRBV5-1
clone_size: NA
j_call: TRBJ2-5
d_call: NA
cdr3_nt: TGCGCCAGCAGCTTGGAGGGGTGGCTGGGGGAGACCCAGTACTTC
cdr3_aa: CASSLEGWLGETQYF

v_call: TRBV7-2
clone_size: NA
j_call: TRBJ2-7
d_call: NA
cdr3_nt: TGTGCCAGCAGCTGGCACTACGAGCAGTACTTC
cdr3_aa: CASSWHYEQYF

v_call: TRBV6-1
clone_size: NA
j_call: TRBJ2-7
d_call: NA
cdr3_nt: TGTGCCAGCAGTCCCGTTACAGGGAGCTCCTACGAGCAGTACTTC
cdr3_aa: CASSPVTGSSYEQYF

v_call: TRBV13
clone_size: NA
j_call: TRBJ2-2
d_call: NA
cdr3_nt: TGTGCCAGCAGCTTAGAATACGCCAACTACGACACAGGAGTGAACACCGGGGAGCTGTTTTTT
cdr3_aa: CASSLEYANYDTGVNTGELFF

v_call: TRBV7-6
clone_size: NA
j_call: TRBJ1-1
d_call: NA
cdr3_nt: TGTGCCAGCAGCCCCCGAACGGTGAGGGCTGAAGCTTTCTTT
cdr3_aa: CASSPRTVRAEAFF

v_call: TRBV11-2
clone_size: NA
j_call: TRBJ1-5
d_call: NA
cdr3_nt: TGTGCCAGCAGCTTAGGAGGGAACCGTCAGCCCCAGCATTTT
cdr3_aa: CASSLGGNRQPQHF

v_call: TRBV7-9
clone_size: once
j_call: TRBJ2-7
d_call: TRBD1
cdr3_nt: TGTGCCAGCAGCCCGACCGGGACAGGGGGTATCAACGAGCAGTACTTC
cdr3_aa: CASSPTGTGGINEQYF

v_call: TRBV5-5
clone_size: once
j_call: TRBJ2-2
d_call: TRBD1
cdr3_nt: TGTGCCAGCAGCCCCGGGGACAGTCGCTCCGGGGAGCTGTTTTTT
cdr3_aa: CASSPGDSRSGELFF

v_call: TRBV7-3
clone_size: NA
j_call: TRBJ1-4
d_call: NA
cdr3_nt: TGTGCCAGCAGCTTAGTCCGCGACGCGGTGGAACTGTTTTTT
cdr3_aa: CASSLVRDAVELFF

v_call: TRBV28
clone_size: NA
j_call: TRBJ1-5
d_call: TRBD1
cdr3_nt: TGTGCCAGCAGACACGGACAGGGATGGACTCAGCCCCAGCATTTT
cdr3_aa: CASRHGQGWTQPQHF

v_call: TRBV19
clone_size: NA
j_call: TRBJ2-1
d_call: TRBD2
cdr3_nt: TGTGCCAGTACACGGACTAGCGGGAGATTAAATGAGCAGTTCTTC
cdr3_aa: CASTRTSGRLNEQFF

v_call: TRBV12-5
clone_size: NA
j_call: TRBJ2-7
d_call: NA
cdr3_nt: TGTGCTAGTGCCTTTGCCCCCGACTCCAGCGAGCAGTACTTC
cdr3_aa: CASAFAPDSSEQYF

v_call: TRBV7-2
clone_size: NA
j_call: TRBJ2-1
d_call: TRBD2
cdr3_nt: TGTGCCAGCAGAGGGACTAGCGGGAGCCTTAATGAGCAGTTCTTC
cdr3_aa: CASRGTSGSLNEQFF

v_call: TRBV28
clone_size: NA
j_call: TRBJ2-1
d_call: TRBD2
cdr3_nt: TGTGCCAGCAGTCCTCGGGAGGGGGATTACAATGAGCAGTTCTTC
cdr3_aa: CASSPREGDYNEQFF

v_call: TRBV7-3
clone_size: NA
j_call: TRBJ2-3
d_call: TRBD2
cdr3_nt: TGTGCCAGCAGCTGGACTAGCGCCCCAGATACGCAGTATTTT
cdr3_aa: CASSWTSAPDTQYF

v_call: TRBV5-5
clone_size: NA
j_call: TRBJ2-1
d_call: TRBD2
cdr3_nt: TGTGCCAGCAGCCCGCTGTCGGGACTAGCGCGTCCAGAATACAATGAGCAGTTCTTC
cdr3_aa: CASSPLSGLARPEYNEQFF

v_call: TRBV11-3
clone_size: NA
j_call: TRBJ1-2
d_call: TRBD1
cdr3_nt: TGTGCCAGCAGTGGACAGGGCTTAAACTATGGCTACACCTTC
cdr3_aa: CASSGQGLNYGYTF

v_call: TRBV21-1
clone_size: NA
j_call: TRBJ2-5
d_call: NA
cdr3_nt: TGTGCCAGCATCCTCCGCGGGCACGACCAAGAGACCCAGTACTTC
cdr3_aa: CASILRGHDQETQYF

v_call: TRBV4-2
clone_size: once
j_call: TRBJ1-5
d_call: NA
cdr3_nt: TGTGCCAGCAGCCAAGACTTGCGGTCCGGGGTGGATCAGCCCCAGCATTTT
cdr3_aa: CASSQDLRSGVDQPQHF

v_call: TRBV28
clone_size: few
j_call: TRBJ2-7
d_call: TRBD2
cdr3_nt: TGTGCCAGCAGTCCTATCGAGACACTAGCGGGAGAACGCTACGAGCAGTACTTC
cdr3_aa: CASSPIETLAGERYEQYF

v_call: TRBV15
clone_size: NA
j_call: TRBJ1-1
d_call: NA
cdr3_nt: TGTGCCACCAGCAGAGATCGGGCAGGGGCCCCTGAAGCTTTCTTT
cdr3_aa: CATSRDRAGAPEAFF

v_call: TRBV29-1
clone_size: many
j_call: TRBJ2-3
d_call: NA
cdr3_nt: TGCAGCGTTGACGGGGTTACAGATACGCAGTATTTT
cdr3_aa: CSVDGVTDTQYF

v_call: TRBV28
clone_size: NA
j_call: TRBJ2-7
d_call: TRBD1
cdr3_nt: TGTGCCAGCAGTTTATTTTCGGGGACAGAATCTGACGAGCAGTACTTC
cdr3_aa: CASSLFSGTESDEQYF

v_call: TRBV7-8
clone_size: few
j_call: TRBJ2-7
d_call: NA
cdr3_nt: TGTGCCAGCAGCCCAGGACGGGGGGCCCGGGCTGACGAGCAGTACTTC
cdr3_aa: CASSPGRGARADEQYF

v_call: TRBV28
clone_size: NA
j_call: TRBJ2-7
d_call: NA
cdr3_nt: TGTGCCAGCACCCTTCCGGGATTTTCCTACGAGCAGTACTTC
cdr3_aa: CASTLPGFSYEQYF

v_call: TRBV7-2
clone_size: NA
j_call: TRBJ1-4
d_call: TRBD1
cdr3_nt: TGTGCCAGTCGATCGGGGACAGGGAATGAAAAACTGTTTTTT
cdr3_aa: CASRSGTGNEKLFF